The entry that follows covers one T cell receptor beta chain sequence. Its matching antigen is unknown. The time point: late sampling 161 to 241 days after vaccination in a few convalescent patients. As to treatment: approximately nine-day PBMC culture with coronavirus spike peptide pools or control peptides (ViraFEST assay). This entry belongs to a study of vaccination and CD4 T cells after COVID-19. For the study at large: The post-COVID samples were taken a median about three months after diagnosis, anywhere from 35 to 161. The authors gave control cultures a CEFX pool, an HIV-1 Nef pool, or no peptide.

Germline CDR1 and CDR2: DFQATT and SNEGSKA (reference sequence). The V gene end was trimmed by 4 bases and the J gene end by 3 bases; junction bases not matched to a gene: 8. The CDR3 covers 14 residues. Whole-study findings and limits: Median counts of SARS-CoV-2-reactive clonotypes increased from around 21 to 38; this difference was not significant.

At the Johns Hopkins FTIC core, DNA taken from cultured CD4+ T cells was sequenced by way of the Oncomine TCR Beta short-read assay. Using its own MiXCR run on the PCR reads, TCRdb lists one record per CDR3 protein. The data contain 20,000 to 30,000 distinct CDR3 sequences, less than 45% of them singletons. The rearrangement links TRBV20-1 to TRBJ2-7; TRBD2 matches at 8 bases. Sequenced here: CD4+ T cells from blood, cultured in vitro, sampled about 7 months after SARS-CoV-2 vaccination. This clonotype was sampled from a human donor who had recovered from COVID-19. This chain's CDR3 is CSATREGPFYEQYF. The CDR3 nucleotides are TGCAGTGCTACCCGGGAGGGCCCTTTCTACGAGCAGTACTTC.